Included here is one T cell receptor (beta chain) sequence, with context. Its cognate antigen is unknown. J was trimmed by 6 bases and V by 6 bases; bases with no gene match: 13. Germline V gene sequence: CDR1 MDHEN, CDR2 SYDVKM. The CDR3 is 16 amino acids. Clones were read by immunoSEQ multiplex PCR, and TCRdb kept only the in-frame ones, dropping some. The data show some 83,000 clones, about 82% seen once. This sample is part of a study of T cell responses to AZD1222 COVID-19 vaccine. General study points: Of spike-specific TCRs, nearly half reportedly target regions left unmutated in variants. Females outnumbered males among donors, who were mostly white British; clonal diversity was possibly underestimated. Baseline seropositives among AZD1222 recipients totaled only five to seven. Regions 160-218 and 743-854 dominated among vaccine-associated CD4 TCRs spanning spike.

The chain has TRBV28 and TRBJ2-2, with TRBD2 identical over 7 bases. The starting material was peripheral blood, obtained on day 0 of AZD1222 vaccination. The sequence was collected from an adult in good health. In DNA form, the CDR3 reads TGTGCCAGCAGCCCTCTAGCGGTCACGCCCTCCGGGGAGCTGTTTTTT. Its translation: CASSPLAVTPSGELFF.